These 5 T cell receptor beta chains share one sample of origin, sequenced in a study of Ad26.COV2.S vaccination and SARS-CoV-2 variants. Clones were sequenced by immunoSEQ multiplex PCR, and TCRdb holds only the in-frame ones, with some missing. This table has some 410,000 clones, about 90% appearing once. Treatment meaning: around 19 received Ad26.COV2.S at low or high dose, single or two shots; several received placebo; per-sample allocation not given. On day 63 after the first injection, vaccine and placebo recipients gave samples. The sample was peripheral blood, taken in a trial of Ad26.COV2.S vaccine versus placebo. The receptors here all came from a person aged 18 to 59 who received the Ad26.COV2.S COVID-19 vaccine or a placebo.

The rearrangement links TRBV4-1 to TRBJ1-5, with D maybe TRBD1 (6 bases). CDR3 size: 15 residues. Germline lookup yields CDR1 MGHRA and CDR2 YSYEKL. The ends were cut back, 0 bases at V and 5 bases at J, with 11 bases in the middle. CDR3 amino acids: CASSQDLTGYQPQHF. The CDR3 DNA follows: TGCGCCAGCAGCCAAGACTTAACAGGGTATCAGCCCCAGCATTTT.

The chain joins TRBV21-1 to TRBJ2-1; the table's D call, TRBD2, was not checked against the DNA. TRBV21-1 counts as a pseudogene. This CDR3 has 17 amino acids. This chain's CDR3 is CASSKVPELAGYNEQFF. The CDR3 region has the DNA TGTGCCAGCAGCAAAGTTCCAGAACTAGCGGGCTACAATGAGCAGTTCTTC.

The chain combines TRBV30 with TRBJ2-7, with TRBD1 matching over 7 bases. This CDR3 spans 17 amino acids. The germline gives CDR1 GTSNPN, CDR2 SVGIG (reference sequence). The V gene end was trimmed by 2 bases and the J gene end by 4 bases; junction bases not matched to a gene: 17. The CDR3 DNA sequence: TGTGCCTGGAGTCCTCCGTACCCGAGACAGGGAGTATACGAGCAGTACTTC. Translated: CAWSPPYPRQGVYEQYF. Filled out from reference TRBV30 and TRBJ2-7, the complete variable domain reads SQTIHQWPATLVQPVGSPLSLECTVEGTSNPNLYWYRQAAGRGLQLLFYSVGIGQISSEVPQNLSASRPQDRQFILSSKKLLLSDSGFYLCAWSPPYPRQGVYEQYFGPGTRLTVT.

The chain couples TRBV4-1 to TRBJ2-4; perhaps TRBD1 as D (5 bases). Germline CDR1 is MGHRA and CDR2 is YSYEKL. The V and J ends lost 1 base and 6 bases respectively, with 7 bases between them. CDR3 length: 13 residues. The CDR3 DNA sequence: TGCGCCAGCAGCCAAGTTCAGGGAAACATTCAGTACTTC. It is translated as CASSQVQGNIQYF.

The chain combines TRBV6-5 with TRBJ2-3; a weak D match, TRBD1 (5 bases). The CDR3 has 15 amino acids. The ends were cut back, 3 bases at V and 0 bases at J, with 10 bases in the middle. Germline CDR1 reads MNHEY; CDR2 reads SVGAGI. The CDR3 DNA follows: TGTGCCAGCAGTTATTGGCAGGGAAGCACAGATACGCAGTATTTT. Encoded protein: CASSYWQGSTDTQYF.